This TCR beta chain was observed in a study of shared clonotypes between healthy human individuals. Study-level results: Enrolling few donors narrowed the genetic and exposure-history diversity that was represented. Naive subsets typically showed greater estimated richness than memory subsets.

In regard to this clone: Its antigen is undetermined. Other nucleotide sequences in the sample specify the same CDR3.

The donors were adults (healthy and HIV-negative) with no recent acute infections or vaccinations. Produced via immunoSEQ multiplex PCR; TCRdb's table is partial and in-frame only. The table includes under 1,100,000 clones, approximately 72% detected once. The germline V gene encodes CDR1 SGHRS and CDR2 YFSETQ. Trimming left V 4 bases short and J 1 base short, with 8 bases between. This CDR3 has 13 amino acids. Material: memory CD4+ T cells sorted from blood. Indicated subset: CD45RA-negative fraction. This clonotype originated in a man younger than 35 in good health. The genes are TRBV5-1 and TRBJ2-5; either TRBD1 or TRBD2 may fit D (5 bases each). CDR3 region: CASSPGTQETQYF. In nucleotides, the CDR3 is TGCGCCAGCAGCCCTGGGACCCAAGAGACCCAGTACTTC.